These 7 T cell receptor beta chains share one sample of origin, sequenced in a study of T cell responses to AZD1222 COVID-19 vaccine (dated by TCRdb to the early 2020s). The sample's time point, from its label and the paper: about 28 days (+/-7) after the second vaccine dose. Receptors were amplified or captured by the immunoSEQ multiplex PCR assay. TCRdb carries this immuneACCESS record with in-frame sequences only. Its versions omit some clonotypes, under half of them owing to an unresolved V gene in the studies checked, with the rest unexplained. The sample contains roughly 75,000 clones, roughly 84% of them found a single time. Roughly 18% of the sample comes from the top ten. The input for sequencing was peripheral blood, taken 28 days after the second AZD1222 dose. These receptors were collected from an adult who received the AZD1222 COVID-19 vaccine.

This clone was counted a few times. The chain carries TRBV5-1 and TRBJ2-1, with 9 nucleotides matching TRBD2. The germline CDR1 and CDR2 sequences are SGHRS and YFSETQ. This CDR3 has 14 amino acids. Unmatched junction bases numbered 4, after V lost 6 bases and J lost 3 bases. CDR3 loop: CASTISGGYNEQFF. CDR3 nucleotide sequence: TGCGCCAGCACCATTAGCGGGGGCTACAATGAGCAGTTCTTC. The complete variable domain, with remaining parts taken from reference TRBV5-1 and TRBJ2-1, reads KAGVTQTPRYLIKTRGQQVTLSCSPISGHRSVSWYQQTPGQGLQFLFEYFSETQRNKGNFPGRFSGRQFSNSRSEMNVSTLELGDSALYLCASTISGGYNEQFFGPGTRLTVL.

The chain recombines TRBV19 with TRBJ1-6; 7 bases are shared with TRBD1. CDR3 size: 14 residues. The germline CDR1 and CDR2 sequences are LNHDA and SQIVND (reference sequence). The trim removed 8 bases at V and 7 bases at J, leaving 8 bases unmatched. CDR3 nucleotides: TGTGCCAGTCGTAGACAGGGCGAGAATTCACCCCTCCACTTT. It specifies CASRRQGENSPLHF.

The chain recombines TRBV24-1 with TRBJ2-3, with no clear D. Germline loops: CDR1 KGHDR, CDR2 SFDVKD. The CDR3 runs to 15 residues. Trimming took off 9 bases at V and 5 bases at J, with 20 bases between the two ends. The CDR3 DNA follows: TGTGCCACCTCTCAGGAGACGCCGTTGGGAGATACGCAGTATTTT. This translates into CATSQETPLGDTQYF.

The rearrangement joins TRBV30 to TRBJ1-5; D might be TRBD1 (6 bases). This CDR3 comprises 13 residues. V gave up 0 bases and J gave up 9 bases, with 12 bases separating them. The germline gives CDR1 GTSNPN, CDR2 SVGIG (reference sequence). CDR3 residues: CAWSVPGGRPQHF. The CDR3 DNA reads as TGTGCCTGGAGTGTACCCGGGGGCCGGCCCCAGCATTTT.

The V and J genes are TRBV27 and TRBJ2-1; 8 nucleotides agree with TRBD2. J was trimmed by 3 bases and V by 7 bases; bases with no gene match: 8. The CDR3 consists of 15 residues. Germline V gene lookup returns CDR1 MNHEY and CDR2 SMNVEV (reference sequence). The chain's CDR3 is CASNSAGANYNEQFF. The DNA for the CDR3 is TGTGCCAGCAACTCAGCGGGGGCGAACTACAATGAGCAGTTCTTC.

The V and J genes are TRBV6-5 and TRBJ2-2; TRBD2 agrees at 7 bases. The CDR3 is made up of 14 amino acids. Germline V gene data show CDR1 as MNHEY and CDR2 as SVGAGI. The junction had 8 bases not matched to a gene; V was cut back by 7 bases and J by 6 bases. The CDR3 DNA is TGTGCCAGCACGTACACCCGGGGGGCCGGGGAGCTGTTTTTT. Protein sequence: CASTYTRGAGELFF.

The chain employs TRBV19 and TRBJ2-1; TRBD2 is a possible D gene (5 bases). Per germline, CDR1 LNHDA and CDR2 SQIVND (reference sequence). The germline V and J ends were trimmed by 4 bases and 6 bases, with 16 bases remaining between them. The CDR3 loop spans 15 amino acids. Here the CDR3 reads CASSTPYGVANEQFF. CDR3 coding DNA: TGTGCCAGTAGTACTCCCTACGGGGTGGCCAATGAGCAGTTCTTC.